These 27 T cell receptor beta chains were sequenced from one sample in a study of blood T cell repertoires in COVID-19 (dated by TCRdb to about 2020). The method was the immunoSEQ multiplex PCR assay. As stored in TCRdb, this immuneACCESS dataset retains in-frame rearrangements with V and J assigned. A fraction of the clones does not appear; measured against another copy, unresolved V genes explain less than half of the discrepancy, and the remainder lacks a known reason. The sample data list 250,000 to 350,000 clones, and approximately 90% of these were observed just once. The top ten clones comprise about 3% of the sample. The sequenced sample was PBMCs or T cells enriched from blood (not recorded which). The receptors were sampled from a woman aged 45-65 years who had recovered from COVID-19.

The V gene is TRBV28, the J gene TRBJ1-1, with TRBD1 matching 7 bases. This CDR3 contains 12 residues. The trim removed 7 bases at V and 10 bases at J, leaving 9 bases unmatched. Germline V lookup: CDR1 MDHEN, CDR2 SYDVKM. CDR3 DNA: TGTGCCAGCAACCTAAAACAGGGGCCAGCTTTCTTT. Its protein product is CASNLKQGPAFF.

The chain combines TRBV2 with TRBJ2-7; D perhaps matches TRBD2 (6 bases). Between the trimmed V and J ends, which lost 3 bases and 0 bases, there was a span of 9 bases. The CDR3 extends over 14 amino acids. In germline, CDR1 is SNHLY, CDR2 FYNNEI. The CDR3 DNA reads TGTGCCAGCAGTGATTGGGACTCCTCCTACGAGCAGTACTTC. Protein product: CASSDWDSSYEQYF.

V gene TRBV20-1 combines with J gene TRBJ1-2, with a weak D call TRBD1 (6 bases). The CDR3 consists of 13 residues. With 3 bases removed from V and 6 bases from J, the gap between germline ends came to 14 bases. Germline assignment: CDR1 DFQATT and CDR2 SNEGSKA (reference sequence). The CDR3 bases are TGCAGTGCTAGTCTGTTGGGGGCCAATGGCTACACCTTC. This encodes CSASLLGANGYTF.

This sequence joins TRBV19 and TRBJ1-6; D remains unclear. The CDR3 totals 15 residues. Germline CDR1 reads LNHDA; CDR2 reads SQIVND (reference sequence). V was clipped by 5 bases and J by 0 bases, with 8 bases between them. Here the CDR3 reads CASSPRVSYNSPLHF. Here the CDR3 DNA reads TGTGCCAGTAGTCCACGGGTCTCCTATAATTCACCCCTCCACTTT.

This rearrangement joins TRBV10-1 to TRBJ1-2; D is possibly TRBD1 (5 bases). V was trimmed by 2 bases and J by 3 bases, leaving 7 bases between them. This CDR3 comprises 13 residues. Germline V lookup: CDR1 WNHNN, CDR2 SYGVQD (reference sequence). CDR3 DNA: TGCGCCAGCAGTGAGGACAGACACTATGGCTACACCTTC. Amino acid sequence: CASSEDRHYGYTF.

This sequence joins TRBV10-3 and TRBJ1-1; TRBD1 aligns across 9 bases. V shed 4 bases and J 4 bases; nucleotides not matched to a gene: 4. The CDR3 loop spans 14 amino acids. Germline V lookup: CDR1 ENHRY, CDR2 SYGVKD. This CDR3 is CAISVGTGITEAFF. CDR3 sequence (DNA): TGTGCCATCAGTGTCGGGACAGGGATCACTGAAGCTTTCTTT.

The rearrangement joins TRBV7-3 to TRBJ2-7, with D possibly being TRBD1 (6 bases). The V end lost 0 bases, the J end lost 5 bases, and 17 bases lay between the germline ends. CDR1 and CDR2 from the germline V gene are SGHTA and FQGTGA. CDR3 length: 16 residues. The CDR3 region is CASSLTGAAGKNEQYF. CDR3 nucleotides: TGTGCCAGCAGCTTAACGGGGGCAGCCGGGAAGAACGAGCAGTACTTC.

This clone was counted a single time. The genes are TRBV28 and TRBJ1-5, with D possibly being TRBD1 (6 bases). Trimming pared 3 bases from V and 7 bases from J, leaving 13 bases between. Looked up from germline, CDR1 is MDHEN and CDR2 is SYDVKM. This CDR3 region has 14 residues. The CDR3 DNA follows: TGTGCCAGCAGTTTGGTCCAGGGGAACCAGCCCCAGCATTTT. Protein product: CASSLVQGNQPQHF.

This clone was seen a handful of times. The gene calls are TRBV5-1 and TRBJ1-1; 7 bases align to TRBD1. This CDR3 spans 14 amino acids. Germline assignment: CDR1 SGHRS and CDR2 YFSETQ. Losses at the gene ends were 1 base for V and 3 bases for J; bases not matched to a gene: 3. Here the CDR3 reads CASSLTGEHTEAFF. In DNA form, the CDR3 reads TGCGCCAGCAGCTTGACAGGGGAGCACACTGAAGCTTTCTTT.

V is TRBV5-1 and J is TRBJ2-1; 14 bases fit TRBD2. CDR1 and CDR2 from the germline V gene are SGHRS and YFSETQ. This CDR3 region has 15 residues. Trimming cost V 5 bases and J 8 bases; bases outside gene matches: 6. CDR3 in amino acids: CASRRLAGGPDEQFF. The CDR3 bases are TGCGCCAGCAGACGACTAGCGGGAGGGCCCGATGAGCAGTTCTTC.

The chain is built from TRBV28 and TRBJ1-2; D unclear. Germline V CDR1 and CDR2: MDHEN, SYDVKM. The CDR3 loop spans 13 amino acids. Deletions cut 4 bases from V and 2 bases from J, with 8 bases between. CDR3 sequence (DNA): TGTGCCAGCAGTTCGGTGTTGAACTATGGCTACACCTTC. Translating it yields CASSSVLNYGYTF.

V is TRBV6-5 and J is TRBJ1-1, with 11 positions matching TRBD1. Germline assignment: CDR1 MNHEY and CDR2 SVGAGI. The CDR3 length is 14 residues. V was clipped by 5 bases and J by 5 bases; unmatched bases: 4. CDR3 sequence: CASSRDRGLTEAFF. Here the CDR3 DNA reads TGTGCCAGCAGTCGGGACAGGGGGTTGACTGAAGCTTTCTTT.

This sequence joins TRBV6-2 or TRBV6-3 and TRBJ2-7, with 12 bases lining up with TRBD2. J was trimmed by 0 bases and V by 6 bases; bases with no gene match: 15. The CDR3 sequence is 19 residues long. Germline V gene sequence: CDR1 MNHEY, CDR2 SVGEGT. CDR3 coding DNA: TGTGCCAGCAGCCTAGAATCCGGGACTAGCGGGTGGCGCTCCTACGAGCAGTACTTC. Translated: CASSLESGTSGWRSYEQYF.

This clone was found once. The J gene is TRBJ2-2, the V gene TRBV30, with 8 bases lining up with TRBD2. From germline, CDR1 is GTSNPN and CDR2 SVGIG (reference sequence). This CDR3 spans 13 amino acids. V lost 4 bases to trimming and J lost 7 bases; unmatched junction nucleotides: 5. The CDR3 coding sequence is TGTGCCTGGACTAGCGGGCTTAGCGGGGAGCTGTTTTTT. Its protein product is CAWTSGLSGELFF. The variable domain in full, with the rest retrieved from reference TRBV30 and TRBJ2-2, is SQTIHQWPATLVQPVGSPLSLECTVEGTSNPNLYWYRQAAGRGLQLLFYSVGIGQISSEVPQNLSASRPQDRQFILSSKKLLLSDSGFYLCAWTSGLSGELFFGEGSRLTVL.

The V and J genes are TRBV6-1 and TRBJ2-7; D remains unclear. This CDR3 region has 11 residues. Trimming left V 3 bases short and J 5 bases short, with 5 bases between. Germline V lookup: CDR1 MNHNS, CDR2 SASEGT. CDR3 sequence: CASSEVDEQYF. The CDR3 nucleotides read TGTGCCAGCAGTGAGGTAGACGAGCAGTACTTC.

V and J are TRBV27 and TRBJ2-7, with a possible D match to TRBD1 (6 bases). Trimming removed 2 bases at V and 6 bases at J, with 14 bases between. The CDR3 contains 14 residues. Germline assignment: CDR1 MNHEY and CDR2 SMNVEV (reference sequence). The CDR3 nucleotides are TGTGCCAGCAGTTTACGAGGACGAGGGGGCGAGCAGTACTTC. Translation gives CASSLRGRGGEQYF.

The chain is built from TRBV3-1 (or the pseudogene TRBV3-2) and TRBJ2-7; no clear D. V shed 3 bases and J shed 0 bases, with 9 bases lying between them. Germline assignment: CDR1 LGHDT and CDR2 YNNKEL (reference sequence). This CDR3 has 14 amino acids. The DNA of the CDR3 is TGTGCCAGCAGCCAGTTAGTCCACTCCTACGAGCAGTACTTC. Translation: CASSQLVHSYEQYF.

The chain recombines TRBV28 with TRBJ1-3; tentatively, D is TRBD1 (5 bases). The CDR3 has 14 amino acids. Trimming cost V 3 bases and J 8 bases, with 14 bases left between them. Germline V gene data show CDR1 as MDHEN and CDR2 as SYDVKM. The CDR3 here is CASSFGAGRHTIYF. CDR3 sequence (DNA): TGTGCCAGCAGTTTCGGGGCGGGAAGACACACCATATATTTT.

This clone was found a few times. V gene TRBV10-3 combines with J gene TRBJ1-1, with TRBD1 as a possible D gene (6 bases). Germline V CDR1 and CDR2: ENHRY, SYGVKD. CDR3 length equals 12 residues. The ends were cut back, 2 bases at V and 11 bases at J, with 12 bases in the middle. In DNA form, the CDR3 reads TGTGCCATCAGTGAGACAGGGAATCTGGCTTTCTTT. Its protein is CAISETGNLAFF.

The chain joins TRBV15 to TRBJ1-1; weak D call: TRBD1 (5 bases). CDR1 is LNHNV, CDR2 YYDKDF, per germline (reference sequence). This CDR3 is 15 amino acids long. V was trimmed by 3 bases and J by 3 bases, leaving 14 bases between them. The DNA for the CDR3 is TGTGCCACCAGCAGCCATCAGGGTGGGGACACTGAAGCTTTCTTT. As protein: CATSSHQGGDTEAFF.

The chain is built from TRBV29-1 and TRBJ1-2; a possible D gene is TRBD1 (6 bases). Germline CDR1 and CDR2: SQVTM and ANQGSEA. V lost 1 base to trimming and J lost 6 bases, with 12 bases between them. The CDR3 totals 13 residues. The CDR3 DNA reads as TGCAGCGTTGAAGGGGGGGGGCGGCATGGCTACACCTTC. Translating gives CSVEGGGRHGYTF.

J is TRBJ2-1 and V is TRBV5-1, with 8 bases aligning to TRBD1. This CDR3 contains 15 residues. V trimming: 4 bases; J trimming: 4 bases; junction bases outside the gene matches: 7. Germline CDR1 reads SGHRS; CDR2 reads YFSETQ. The CDR3 here is CASSPTGANYNEQFF. The CDR3 region has the DNA TGCGCCAGCAGCCCGACAGGGGCGAATTACAATGAGCAGTTCTTC. Complete variable domain (other parts from reference TRBV5-1 and TRBJ2-1): KAGVTQTPRYLIKTRGQQVTLSCSPISGHRSVSWYQQTPGQGLQFLFEYFSETQRNKGNFPGRFSGRQFSNSRSEMNVSTLELGDSALYLCASSPTGANYNEQFFGPGTRLTVL.

V is TRBV3-1 (or the pseudogene TRBV3-2) and J is TRBJ2-7; 9 positions match TRBD2. Germline V gives CDR1 LGHDT, CDR2 YNNKEL (reference sequence). The ends lost 6 bases at V and 3 bases at J; junction bases unmatched: 6. CDR3 size: 14 residues. The DNA of the CDR3 is TGTGCCAGCAGTGGTAGCGGGGGATTCTACGAGCAGTACTTC. Its protein is CASSGSGGFYEQYF.

The V and J genes are TRBV6-4 and TRBJ1-2; TRBD1 agrees at 8 bases. Germline CDR1 and CDR2: MRHNA and SNTAGT. The CDR3 length is 17 residues. The ends lost 6 bases at V and 0 bases at J; junction bases unmatched: 12. CDR3 DNA: TGTGCCAGCAGCGCTAAACCAGGACAGGGCTCTAACTATGGCTACACCTTC. Translation: CASSAKPGQGSNYGYTF.

This chain joins TRBV5-1 and TRBJ2-3; 9 positions match TRBD1. The CDR3 sequence is 16 residues long. Germline assignment: CDR1 SGHRS and CDR2 YFSETQ. Trimming took 4 bases from V and 5 from J; bases not matched to a gene: 11. CDR3 in DNA: TGCGCCAGCAGCGTAGACCTACAGGGGGCTTTAGATACGCAGTATTTT. This gives the protein CASSVDLQGALDTQYF. Together with reference TRBV5-1 and TRBJ2-3, the CDR3 gives the full variable domain: KAGVTQTPRYLIKTRGQQVTLSCSPISGHRSVSWYQQTPGQGLQFLFEYFSETQRNKGNFPGRFSGRQFSNSRSEMNVSTLELGDSALYLCASSVDLQGALDTQYFGPGTRLTVL.

The chain recombines TRBV12-3 or TRBV12-4 with TRBJ2-2; 7 nucleotides match TRBD1. CDR3 size: 13 residues. Germline trimming cut 6 bases from V and 5 bases from J; bases unmatched to any gene: 3. The CDR3 DNA reads TGTGCCAGCAGGCGACAGGGAACCGGGGAGCTGTTTTTT. As protein: CASRRQGTGELFF.

A remark on this clone: Lacking the conserved final phenylalanine or tryptophan, this CDR3 likely reflects a read error. The J gene is TRBJ1-2, the V gene TRBV2; D uncertain. There are 13 residues in the CDR3. V shed 6 bases and J shed 4 bases, with 12 bases lying between them. CDR1 is SNHLY and CDR2 is FYNNEI in the germline V gene. The CDR3 reads CASSRRGIYGYTL. The CDR3 bases are TGTGCCAGCAGCCGCCGGGGAATCTATGGCTACACCCTC.